This T cell receptor beta chain was identified during a study of blood T cell repertoires in COVID-19. Germline V gene data show CDR1 as LGHNA and CDR2 as YNFKEQ. CDR3 length equals 17 residues. Unmatched junction bases numbered 9, after V lost 0 bases and J lost 5 bases. Participant-reported clinical history was the basis for cohort assignment. The data were produced by immunoSEQ multiplex PCR, yet TCRdb's version contains in-frame clones alone and is incomplete. The data contain 120,000 to 150,000 clones, 85% to 90% of them seen just once; the ten biggest clones take up 1.2%. The TCR comes from a young woman with acute COVID-19. The chain uses TRBV4-2 and TRBJ2-1; 8 bases match TRBD2. The source material was PBMCs or T cells enriched from blood (not recorded which). The CDR3 nucleotides are TGTGCCAGCAGCCAAGATAGTCAAGCGGGAGAGGACAATGAGCAGTTCTTC. It yields the protein CASSQDSQAGEDNEQFF.